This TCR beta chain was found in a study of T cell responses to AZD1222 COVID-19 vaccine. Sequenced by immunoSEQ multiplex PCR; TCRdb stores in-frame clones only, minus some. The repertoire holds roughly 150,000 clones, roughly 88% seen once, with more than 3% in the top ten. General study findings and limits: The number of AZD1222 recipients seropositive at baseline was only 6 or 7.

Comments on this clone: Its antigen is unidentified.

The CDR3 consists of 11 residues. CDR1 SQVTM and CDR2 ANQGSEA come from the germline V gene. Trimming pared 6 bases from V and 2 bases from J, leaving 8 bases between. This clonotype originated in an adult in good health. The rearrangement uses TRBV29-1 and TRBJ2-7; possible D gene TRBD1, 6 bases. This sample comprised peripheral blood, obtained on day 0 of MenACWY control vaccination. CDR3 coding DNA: TGCAGCGTCCAGGGGCCCTACGAGCAGTACTTC. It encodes CSVQGPYEQYF.